The 28 T cell receptor beta chains in this list originate from one sample, sequenced in a study of cytomegalovirus exposure and HLA in healthy donors. Researchers ran the PCR with 60 Vbeta and 13 Jbeta primers. The table came from immunoSEQ multiplex PCR; TCRdb's copy has only in-frame clones and leaves some out. The sample has approximately 210,000 clones; around 80% are singletons. The sequenced material came from PBMCs. All receptors derive from a woman aged 40 to 50 in good health and CMV-seronegative.

The rearrangement joins TRBV21-1 to TRBJ2-2; the table's D call TRBD2 went unverified against the DNA. TRBV21-1 is classified as a pseudogene. The CDR3 contains 16 residues. CDR3 nucleotides: TGTGCCAGCAGCAAACGTGCGGGATTCGGCACCGGGGAGCTGTTTTTT. It specifies CASSKRAGFGTGELFF.

This clone was seen a few times. J is TRBJ1-2 and V is TRBV29-1; 9 nucleotides agree with TRBD1. Per the germline V gene, CDR1 is SQVTM and CDR2 is ANQGSEA. The CDR3 has 12 residues. The V gene end was trimmed by 8 bases and the J gene end by 6 bases; junction bases not matched to a gene: 7. CDR3: CSFWDRADGYTF. In DNA, the CDR3 is TGCAGCTTCTGGGACAGGGCGGATGGCTACACCTTC.

V is TRBV7-9 and J is TRBJ1-3; the match to TRBD1 covers 7 bases. V gave up 5 bases and J gave up 0 bases; unmatched junction bases: 7. The V gene's germline CDR1 is SEHNR and CDR2 FQNEAQ (reference sequence). The CDR3 covers 16 residues. The CDR3 region has the DNA TGTGCCAGCAGCGACTACAGGGGCGACTCTGGAAACACCATATATTTT. This codes for CASSDYRGDSGNTIYF.

The chain employs TRBV27 and TRBJ1-4; maybe TRBD1 (5 bases). The CDR3 loop spans 14 amino acids. Trimming took off 6 bases at V and 7 bases at J, with 15 bases between the two ends. Germline lookup yields CDR1 MNHEY and CDR2 SMNVEV (reference sequence). For the CDR3, the DNA is TGTGCCAGCAGATTCGTTGGCGGGGGTGAAAAACTGTTTTTT. It yields the protein CASRFVGGGEKLFF.

A remark on this clone: Sequence at one end of the junction differs from germline and may be a read error. The chain is built from TRBV15 and TRBJ2-2; D possibly corresponds to TRBD2 (6 bases). Germline CDR1 is LNHNV and CDR2 is YYDKDF (reference sequence). This CDR3 comprises 15 residues. Here the CDR3 DNA reads TGTGCCACCAGCAGAGATCGAGCGAACACCGGGGGGCTGTTTTTT. It yields the protein CATSRDRANTGGLFF.

The rearrangement uses TRBV29-1 and TRBJ2-5, with a possible D match to TRBD1 (6 bases). V was shortened by 5 bases and J by 0 bases, with 13 bases between the two germline ends. Looked up from germline, CDR1 is SQVTM and CDR2 is ANQGSEA. The CDR3 is 14 amino acids. In DNA, the CDR3 is TGCAGCGTTACCCGGACAGAGTACCAAGAGACCCAGTACTTC. It yields the protein CSVTRTEYQETQYF.

The rearrangement uses TRBV27 and TRBJ2-2, with a weak D call TRBD1 (6 bases). V was cut by 3 bases and J by 4 bases, with 12 bases left in between. The CDR3 has 15 residues. Germline loops: CDR1 MNHEY, CDR2 SMNVEV (reference sequence). As DNA, the CDR3 is TGTGCCAGCAGTTTTGGGGGCGCAGGCACCGGGGAGCTGTTTTTT. This gives the protein CASSFGGAGTGELFF.

This sequence joins TRBV9 and TRBJ2-1; perhaps TRBD2 as D (5 bases). V was clipped by 3 bases and J by 6 bases, with 25 bases between them. The CDR3 has 18 residues. Germline values: CDR1 SGDLS, CDR2 YYNGEE. CDR3 nucleotide sequence: TGTGCCAGCAGCGACCGCTTGGTAGCGCCAACCCAGGCCAATGAGCAGTTCTTC. Residues: CASSDRLVAPTQANEQFF.

The chain recombines TRBV30 with TRBJ1-6, with D perhaps matching TRBD1 (5 bases). The V gene lost 5 bases and the J gene lost 10 bases, with 15 bases spanning the gap. Germline V CDR1 and CDR2: GTSNPN, SVGIG (reference sequence). The CDR3 covers 13 residues. CDR3 coding DNA: TGTGCCTGGGTGAGGCCTCCAGGGTCACCCCTCCACTTT. It yields the protein CAWVRPPGSPLHF.

This rearrangement joins TRBV20-1 to TRBJ1-1; D is ambiguous. V lost 4 bases and J 4 bases, leaving 7 bases between the germline ends. Germline V CDR1 and CDR2: DFQATT, SNEGSKA (reference sequence). The CDR3 covers 11 residues. The CDR3 is CSAIPVTEAFF. The DNA for the CDR3 is TGCAGTGCTATCCCGGTCACTGAAGCTTTCTTT.

The chain joins TRBV5-1 to TRBJ1-3; a possible D gene is TRBD1 (5 bases). V gave up 0 bases and J gave up 9 bases, with 19 bases separating them. The CDR3 runs to 16 residues. Germline CDR1 and CDR2: SGHRS and YFSETQ. The CDR3 sequence is CASSLGPWGTGATIYF. In nucleotides, the CDR3 is TGCGCCAGCAGCTTGGGGCCTTGGGGGACGGGAGCCACCATATATTTT.

CDR3 nucleotides: TGTGCCAGCAGTGTGCGGACTAACTATGGCTACACCTTC. Protein sequence: CASSVRTNYGYTF. This chain links TRBV2 with TRBJ1-2; no firm D call. CDR3 length equals 13 residues. Looked up from germline, CDR1 is SNHLY and CDR2 is FYNNEI. Trimming removed 4 bases at V and 0 bases at J, with 6 bases between.

V gene TRBV7-3 combines with J gene TRBJ2-3; tentative D call: TRBD2 (6 bases). Looked up from germline, CDR1 is SGHTA and CDR2 is FQGTGA. V lost 8 bases and J 0 bases, leaving 9 bases between the germline ends. This CDR3 region has 13 residues. The CDR3 protein is CASGTLSTDTQYF. The CDR3 nucleotides are TGTGCCAGCGGGACTTTGAGCACAGATACGCAGTATTTT. Full variable domain (outside the CDR3, taken from reference TRBV7-3 and TRBJ2-3): GAGVSQTPSNKVTEKGKYVELRCDPISGHTALYWYRQSLGQGPEFLIYFQGTGAADDSGLPNDRFFAVRPEGSVSTLKIQRTERGDSAVYLCASGTLSTDTQYFGPGTRLTVL.

The V call is TRBV9, the J call TRBJ2-5; tentative D call: TRBD2 (6 bases). The CDR3 is made up of 14 amino acids. V was clipped by 1 base and J by 5 bases, with 12 bases between them. Per germline, CDR1 SGDLS and CDR2 YYNGEE. The DNA of the CDR3 is TGTGCCAGCAGCGTAACGGACGGGAGTGAGACCCAGTACTTC. This sequence encodes CASSVTDGSETQYF.

The chain couples TRBV19 to TRBJ1-2; no reliable D call. The CDR3 is made up of 14 amino acids. CDR1 is LNHDA, CDR2 SQIVND, per germline (reference sequence). Trimming took 4 bases from V and 0 from J, leaving 9 bases between them. CDR3 nucleotides: TGTGCCAGTAGTAAGGCGGAATCTAACTATGGCTACACCTTC. Amino acids: CASSKAESNYGYTF.

The chain joins TRBV5-4 to TRBJ2-3; 10 bases are a match to TRBD1. The CDR3 contains 13 residues. Germline V gives CDR1 SGHNT, CDR2 YYREEE (reference sequence). V gave up 6 bases and J gave up 3 bases; unmatched junction bases: 1. The CDR3 is CASKGQGTDTQYF. The CDR3 nucleotides read TGTGCCAGCAAGGGACAGGGGACAGATACGCAGTATTTT.

J is TRBJ2-5 and V is TRBV5-4; D gene ambiguous. Germline lookup yields CDR1 SGHNT and CDR2 YYREEE (reference sequence). CDR3 size: 13 residues. The V end was cut by 4 bases, the J end by 2 bases, with 9 bases between. DNA of the CDR3: TGTGCCAGCAGCGATAGGAGTCAAGAGACCCAGTACTTC. Its translation: CASSDRSQETQYF.

The count of this clone is one. One end of the junction does not line up with germline, which may come from a read error. This chain uses TRBV5-1 with TRBJ1-1; 7 bases line up with TRBD1. Germline values: CDR1 SGHRS, CDR2 YFSETQ. CDR3 length: 15 residues. The CDR3 DNA sequence: TGCGCCAGCAGCTTGTGGGGGGACAGCTCTACAGAATGTAGGTTT. This sequence encodes CASSLWGDSSTECRF.

The rearrangement joins TRBV5-1 to TRBJ2-3; 8 bases fit TRBD2. The V gene end was trimmed by 4 bases and the J gene end by 5 bases; junction bases not matched to a gene: 3. This CDR3 has 13 amino acids. CDR1 and CDR2 (germline): SGHRS, YFSETQ. The CDR3 reads CASSQRERDTQYF. DNA for the CDR3: TGCGCCAGCAGCCAGCGGGAGCGAGATACGCAGTATTTT.

There are a few counts of this clone. This rearrangement joins TRBV13 to TRBJ2-1; possible D gene TRBD2, 6 bases. CDR1 PRHDT and CDR2 FYEKMQ come from the germline V gene (reference sequence). Trimming took 1 base from V and 2 from J, leaving 15 bases between them. The CDR3 length is 17 residues. This CDR3 is CASSLVGERAAYNEQFF. The CDR3 DNA follows: TGTGCCAGCAGCTTAGTTGGGGAGCGGGCGGCCTACAATGAGCAGTTCTTC.

The chain employs TRBV10-1 and TRBJ1-1; a weak D match, TRBD1 (6 bases). Trimming took 3 bases from V and 0 from J, leaving 20 bases between them. CDR1 and CDR2 (germline): WNHNN, SYGVQD (reference sequence). This CDR3 is built from 18 residues. In DNA form, the CDR3 reads TGCGCCAGCAGTGAATATAAGGACAGATCATTCATGAACACTGAAGCTTTCTTT. Translation: CASSEYKDRSFMNTEAFF.

This clone was seen only once. The V gene is TRBV19, the J gene TRBJ1-5; no reliable D call. Between the trimmed V and J ends, which lost 3 bases and 7 bases, there was a span of 7 bases. Germline V gene lookup returns CDR1 LNHDA and CDR2 SQIVND (reference sequence). This CDR3 has 12 amino acids. CDR3 loop: CASSISQQPQHF. CDR3 bases: TGTGCCAGTAGTATTTCCCAGCAGCCCCAGCATTTT.

A few counts support this clone. The chain carries TRBV11-3 and TRBJ2-7; a possible D gene is TRBD2 (6 bases). This CDR3 comprises 15 residues. The germline V gene encodes CDR1 SGHNT and CDR2 YENEEA. V was trimmed by 1 base and J by 3 bases, leaving 13 bases between them. The CDR3 nucleotides read TGTGCCAGCAGCTTAGGTCTCCTAGCGAGCTACGAGCAGTACGTC. It encodes CASSLGLLASYEQYV.

The CDR3 here is CASSLGAHNIQYF. The CDR3 nucleotides read TGTGCCAGCAGCTTAGGGGCCCATAACATTCAGTACTTC. The gene calls are TRBV7-3 and TRBJ2-4; D might be TRBD1 (5 bases). The V end lost 2 bases, the J end lost 7 bases, and 9 bases lay between the germline ends. This CDR3 has 13 residues. The germline gives CDR1 SGHTA, CDR2 FQGTGA.

The genes are TRBV5-1 and TRBJ2-6; 12 bases map to TRBD1. The CDR3 consists of 22 residues. After removal of 3 bases from V and 0 bases from J, the junction contained 16 bases not matched to a gene. From germline, CDR1 is SGHRS and CDR2 YFSETQ. The CDR3 loop reads CASSYRDRGPGWGTSGANVLTF. CDR3 sequence (DNA): TGCGCCAGCAGCTACCGGGACAGGGGGCCGGGTTGGGGCACCTCTGGGGCCAACGTCCTGACTTTC.

About this clone itself: At one end, the junction sequence differs from germline, possibly due to a read error. The chain is built from TRBV4-3 and TRBJ2-4; D remains unclear. The germline V gene encodes CDR1 LGHNA and CDR2 YSLEER. The CDR3 extends over 15 amino acids. The CDR3 loop is CASSKDREAKNIQYF. The DNA of the CDR3 is TGCGCCAGCAGCAAAGACCGAGAAGCCAAAAACATTCAGTACTTC.

The V and J genes are TRBV9 and TRBJ2-2; 12 positions match TRBD2. CDR3 length: 16 amino acids. V shed 4 bases and J 4 bases; nucleotides not matched to a gene: 5. CDR1 is SGDLS, CDR2 YYNGEE, per germline. CDR3 loop: CASSFGTSGSTGELFF. In DNA form, the CDR3 reads TGTGCCAGCAGCTTCGGGACTAGCGGGTCCACCGGGGAGCTGTTTTTT.

With regard to this clone: The junction and the germline gene differ at one end; a read error may be behind it. Other DNA sequences from this sample encode an identical CDR3 as well. This chain joins TRBV6-5 and TRBJ1-2; 7 bases are shared with TRBD1. Germline V gene lookup returns CDR1 MNHEY and CDR2 SVGAGI. This CDR3 is built from 15 residues. The CDR3 sequence: CASSQMTGSNYGYTF. The CDR3 DNA follows: TGCGCCAGCAGTCAAATGACAGGGTCCAACTATGGCTACACCTTC.